The T cell receptor beta chain under discussion was sequenced for a study of blood T cell repertoires in COVID-19. Study details: The study drew acute and convalescent COVID-19 samples from the United States, Italy and Spain. Sources were T cells, B-cell-depleted T cells, or PBMCs; the material itself was cDNA or gDNA.

As handled by the study authors: By means of reference gene primer amplification, nucleated cell counts were estimated. Sequencing was performed with immunoSEQ multiplex PCR; in TCRdb, only in-frame clones are kept and a portion is missing. D and trimming were read from the DNA, whereas the V and J calls and clone size are those reported in that table. The table shows about 230,000 clones, with approximately 82% occurring only once. The sample consisted of peripheral blood. This clonotype was obtained from a woman in her thirties or forties who had recovered from COVID-19.

CDR3: CATSARTGPEYNEQFF. CDR3 bases: TGTGCCACCAGCGCAAGGACAGGGCCGGAATACAATGAGCAGTTCTTC. This sequence joins TRBV24-1 and TRBJ2-1; 8 nucleotides agree with TRBD1. Trimming removed 7 bases from V and 4 bases from J; junction bases left unmatched: 11. Germline loops: CDR1 KGHDR, CDR2 SFDVKD. The CDR3 totals 16 residues.